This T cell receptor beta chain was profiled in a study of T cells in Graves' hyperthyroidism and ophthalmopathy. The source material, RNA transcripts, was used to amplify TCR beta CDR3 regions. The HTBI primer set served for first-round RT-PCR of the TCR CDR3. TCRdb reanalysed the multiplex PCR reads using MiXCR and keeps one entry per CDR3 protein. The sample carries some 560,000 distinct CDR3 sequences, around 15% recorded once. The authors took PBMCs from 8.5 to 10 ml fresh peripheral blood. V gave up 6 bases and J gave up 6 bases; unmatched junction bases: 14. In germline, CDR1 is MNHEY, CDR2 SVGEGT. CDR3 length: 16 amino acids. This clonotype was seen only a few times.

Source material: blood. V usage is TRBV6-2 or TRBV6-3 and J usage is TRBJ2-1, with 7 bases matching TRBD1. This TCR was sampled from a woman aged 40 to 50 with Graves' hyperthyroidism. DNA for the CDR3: TGTGCCAGCAGAACAACAGGGGCAGCTAGGGGCAATGAGCAGTTCTTC. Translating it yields CASRTTGAARGNEQFF.